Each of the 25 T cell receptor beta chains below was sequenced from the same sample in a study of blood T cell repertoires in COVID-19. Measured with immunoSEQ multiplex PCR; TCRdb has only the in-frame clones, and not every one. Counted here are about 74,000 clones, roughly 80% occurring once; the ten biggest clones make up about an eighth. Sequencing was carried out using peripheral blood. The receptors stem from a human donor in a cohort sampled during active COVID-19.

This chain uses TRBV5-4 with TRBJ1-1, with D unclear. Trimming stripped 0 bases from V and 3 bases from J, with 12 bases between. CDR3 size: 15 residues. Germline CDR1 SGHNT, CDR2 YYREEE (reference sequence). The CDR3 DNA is TGTGCCAGCAGCTTGGGAGGTGGGAGGTACACTGAAGCTTTCTTT. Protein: CASSLGGGRYTEAFF.

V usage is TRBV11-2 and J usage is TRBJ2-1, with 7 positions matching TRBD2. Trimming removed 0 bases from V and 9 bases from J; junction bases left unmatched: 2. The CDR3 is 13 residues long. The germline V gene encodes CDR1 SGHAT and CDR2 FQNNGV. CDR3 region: CASSLETSSEQFF. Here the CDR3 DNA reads TGTGCCAGCAGCTTAGAGACTAGCAGTGAGCAGTTCTTC.

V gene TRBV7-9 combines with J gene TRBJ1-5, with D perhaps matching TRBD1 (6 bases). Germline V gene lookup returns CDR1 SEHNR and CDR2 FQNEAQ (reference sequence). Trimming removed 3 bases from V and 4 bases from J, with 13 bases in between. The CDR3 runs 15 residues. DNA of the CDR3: TGTGCCAGCAGCTTGGGGGGGCAGCGAAATCAGCCCCAGCATTTT. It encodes CASSLGGQRNQPQHF.

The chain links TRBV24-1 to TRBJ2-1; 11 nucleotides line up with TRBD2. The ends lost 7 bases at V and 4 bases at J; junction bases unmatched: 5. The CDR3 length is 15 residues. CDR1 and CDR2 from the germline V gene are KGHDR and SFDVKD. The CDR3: CATRSSGGDYNEQFF. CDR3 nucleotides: TGTGCCACCAGGAGTAGCGGGGGGGATTACAATGAGCAGTTCTTC.

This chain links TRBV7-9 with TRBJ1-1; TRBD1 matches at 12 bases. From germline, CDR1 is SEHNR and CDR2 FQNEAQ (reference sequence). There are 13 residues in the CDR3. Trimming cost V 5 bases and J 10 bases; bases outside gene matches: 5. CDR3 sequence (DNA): TGTGCCAGCAGCGGGACAGGGGGCGGGGGAGCTTTCTTT. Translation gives CASSGTGGGGAFF.

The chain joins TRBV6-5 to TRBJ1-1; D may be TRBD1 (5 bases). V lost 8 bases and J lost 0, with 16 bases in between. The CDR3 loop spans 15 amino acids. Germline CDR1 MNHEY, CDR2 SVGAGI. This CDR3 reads CASGSRGSLNTEAFF. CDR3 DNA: TGTGCCAGCGGCTCCCGGGGGAGCCTGAACACTGAAGCTTTCTTT.

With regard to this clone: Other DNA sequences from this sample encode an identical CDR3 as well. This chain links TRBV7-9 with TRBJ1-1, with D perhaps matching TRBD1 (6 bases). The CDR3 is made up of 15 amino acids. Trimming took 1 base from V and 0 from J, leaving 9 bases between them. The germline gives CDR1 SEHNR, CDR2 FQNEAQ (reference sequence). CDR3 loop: CASSLGQVMNTEAFF. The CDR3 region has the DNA TGTGCCAGCAGCTTAGGACAGGTTATGAACACTGAAGCTTTCTTT.

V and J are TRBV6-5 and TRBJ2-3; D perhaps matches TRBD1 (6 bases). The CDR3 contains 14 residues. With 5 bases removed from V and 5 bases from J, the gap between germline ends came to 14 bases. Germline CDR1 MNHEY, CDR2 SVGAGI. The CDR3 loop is CASSRLTGLDTQYF. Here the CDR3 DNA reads TGTGCCAGCAGTAGGCTAACAGGGCTAGATACGCAGTATTTT.

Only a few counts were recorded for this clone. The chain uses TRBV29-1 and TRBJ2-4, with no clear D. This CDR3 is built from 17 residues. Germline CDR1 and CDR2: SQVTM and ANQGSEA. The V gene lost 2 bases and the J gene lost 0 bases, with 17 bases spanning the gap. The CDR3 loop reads CSVESPGYSLAKNIQYF. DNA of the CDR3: TGCAGCGTTGAATCCCCCGGTTACAGTCTAGCCAAAAACATTCAGTACTTC.

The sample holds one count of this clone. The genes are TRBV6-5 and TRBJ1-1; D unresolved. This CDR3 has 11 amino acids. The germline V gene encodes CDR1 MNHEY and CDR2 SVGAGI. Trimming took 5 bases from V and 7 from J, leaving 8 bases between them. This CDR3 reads CASSTSIEAFF. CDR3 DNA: TGTGCCAGCAGTACAAGTATTGAAGCTTTCTTT.

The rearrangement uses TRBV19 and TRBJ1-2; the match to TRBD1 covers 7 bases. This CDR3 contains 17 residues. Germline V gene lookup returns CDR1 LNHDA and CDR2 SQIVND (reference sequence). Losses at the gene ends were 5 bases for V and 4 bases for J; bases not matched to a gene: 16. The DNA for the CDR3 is TGTGCCAGTAGTCCTCGACAGGGTCCTCATGTAATCTATGGCTACACCTTC. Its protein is CASSPRQGPHVIYGYTF.

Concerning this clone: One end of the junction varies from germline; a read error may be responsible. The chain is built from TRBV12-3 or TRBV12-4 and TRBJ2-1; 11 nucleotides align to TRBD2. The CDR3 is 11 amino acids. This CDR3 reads CASRVSGGAVF. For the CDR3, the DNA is TGTGCCAGCAGGGTTAGCGGGGGGGCCGTCTTC.

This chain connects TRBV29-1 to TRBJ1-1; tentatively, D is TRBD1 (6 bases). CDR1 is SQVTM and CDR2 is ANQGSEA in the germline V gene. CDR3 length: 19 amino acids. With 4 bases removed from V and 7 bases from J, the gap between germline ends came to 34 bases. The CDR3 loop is CSVVIVFSMGGQGKLEAFF. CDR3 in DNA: TGCAGCGTTGTTATAGTATTCAGTATGGGGGGGCAGGGAAAACTTGAAGCTTTCTTT.

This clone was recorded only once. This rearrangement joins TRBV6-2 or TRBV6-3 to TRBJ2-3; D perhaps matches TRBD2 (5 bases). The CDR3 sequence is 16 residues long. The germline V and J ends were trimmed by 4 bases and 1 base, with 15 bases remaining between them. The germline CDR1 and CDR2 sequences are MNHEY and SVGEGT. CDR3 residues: CASSSRWTGGTDTQYF. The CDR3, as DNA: TGTGCCAGCAGTTCCCGGTGGACCGGGGGCACAGATACGCAGTATTTT.

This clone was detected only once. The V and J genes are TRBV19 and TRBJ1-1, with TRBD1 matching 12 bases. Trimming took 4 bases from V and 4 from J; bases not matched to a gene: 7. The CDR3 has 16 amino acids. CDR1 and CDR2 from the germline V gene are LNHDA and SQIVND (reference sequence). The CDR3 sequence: CASSTRDRGRGTEAFF. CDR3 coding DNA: TGTGCCAGTAGTACCCGGGACAGGGGGCGCGGCACTGAAGCTTTCTTT.

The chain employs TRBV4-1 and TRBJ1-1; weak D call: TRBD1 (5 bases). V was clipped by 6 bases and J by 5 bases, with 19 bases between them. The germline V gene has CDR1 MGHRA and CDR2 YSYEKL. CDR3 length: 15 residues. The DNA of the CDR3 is TGCGCCAGCAGACCTCAGCTTGGGGGGTGGACTGAAGCTTTCTTT. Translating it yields CASRPQLGGWTEAFF.

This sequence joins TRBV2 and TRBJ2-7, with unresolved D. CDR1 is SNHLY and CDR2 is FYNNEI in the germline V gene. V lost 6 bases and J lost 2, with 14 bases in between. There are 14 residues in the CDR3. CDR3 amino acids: CASRAEYNTYEQYF. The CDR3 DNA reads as TGTGCCAGCAGGGCGGAGTATAACACCTACGAGCAGTACTTC.

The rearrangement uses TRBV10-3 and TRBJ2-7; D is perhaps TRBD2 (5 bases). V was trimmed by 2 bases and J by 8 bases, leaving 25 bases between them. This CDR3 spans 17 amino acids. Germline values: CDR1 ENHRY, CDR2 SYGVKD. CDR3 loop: CAISESFIETNLRQQYF. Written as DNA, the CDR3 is TGTGCCATCAGTGAGAGCTTTATTGAGACTAACCTTAGACAGCAGTACTTC.

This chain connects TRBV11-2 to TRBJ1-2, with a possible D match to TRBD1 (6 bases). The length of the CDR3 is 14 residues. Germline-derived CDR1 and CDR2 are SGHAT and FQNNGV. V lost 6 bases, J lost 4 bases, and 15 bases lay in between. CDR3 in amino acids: CASRQPGASYGYTF. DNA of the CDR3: TGTGCCAGCAGACAACCAGGGGCCAGCTATGGCTACACCTTC.

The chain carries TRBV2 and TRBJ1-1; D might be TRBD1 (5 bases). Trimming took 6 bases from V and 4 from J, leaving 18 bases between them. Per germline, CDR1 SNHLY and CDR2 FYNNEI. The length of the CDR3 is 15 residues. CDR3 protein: CASSSDAGGSTEAFF. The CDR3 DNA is TGTGCCAGCAGCTCCGATGCGGGGGGTTCCACTGAAGCTTTCTTT.

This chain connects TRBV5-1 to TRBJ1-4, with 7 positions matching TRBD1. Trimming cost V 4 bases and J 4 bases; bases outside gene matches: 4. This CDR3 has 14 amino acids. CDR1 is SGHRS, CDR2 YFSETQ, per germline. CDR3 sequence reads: CASSRQGDNEKLFF. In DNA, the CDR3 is TGCGCCAGCAGCCGACAGGGAGATAATGAAAAACTGTTTTTT.

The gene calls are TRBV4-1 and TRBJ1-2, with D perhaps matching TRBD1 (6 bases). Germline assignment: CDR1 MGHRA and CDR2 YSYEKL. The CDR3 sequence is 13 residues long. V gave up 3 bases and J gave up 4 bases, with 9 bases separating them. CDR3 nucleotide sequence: TGCGCCAGCAGCCACACGGACAGCTATGGCTACACCTTC. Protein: CASSHTDSYGYTF.

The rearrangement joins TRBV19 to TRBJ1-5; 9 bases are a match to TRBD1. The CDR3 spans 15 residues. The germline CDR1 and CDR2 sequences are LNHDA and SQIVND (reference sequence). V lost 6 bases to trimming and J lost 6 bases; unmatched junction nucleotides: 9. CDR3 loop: CASRAGDRVVQPQHF. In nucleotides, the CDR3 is TGTGCCAGTAGGGCCGGGGACAGGGTAGTTCAGCCCCAGCATTTT.

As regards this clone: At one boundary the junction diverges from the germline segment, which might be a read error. CDR3 nucleotides: TGTGTCAGCAGCTTGGCCAGGGCCGCTGAAGCTTTCTTT. This codes for CVSSLARAAEAFF. This sequence joins TRBV5-6 and TRBJ1-1, with a tentative D call TRBD1 (5 bases). CDR3 length: 13 amino acids. Germline CDR1 and CDR2: SGHDT and YYEEEE.

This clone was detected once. The CDR3 DNA follows: TGTGCCACCAGCCATCGACTAGCGGGGGGCACAGATACGCAGTATTTT. It codes for CATSHRLAGGTDTQYF. The chain carries TRBV15 and TRBJ2-3, with 12 bases lining up with TRBD2. Germline CDR1 reads LNHNV; CDR2 reads YYDKDF (reference sequence). Unmatched junction bases numbered 4, after V lost 5 bases and J lost 1 base. The CDR3 loop spans 16 amino acids.